This T cell receptor (beta chain) was recovered during a study of OX40 agonist ivuxolimab in advanced cancers. Some background on the complete study: Ivuxolimab was an agonistic, fully human IgG2 monoclonal antibody directed against OX40 (CD134), a costimulatory receptor. Intravenous ivuxolimab was administered to patients every 2 weeks at six dose levels: 0.01, 0.1, 0.3, 1.5, 3 and 10 mg/kg. Of the 50 or so patients in dose escalation, some 20 had hepatocellular carcinoma, around 15 had melanoma, 9 had renal cell carcinoma and 9 had head and neck cancer. A male proportion of roughly 80% and a mean age of 60 years, ranging from 23 to 79, were recorded for the dose-escalation cohort. Prior anti-PD-1, anti-PD-L1 or anti-CTLA-4 therapy was permitted, and 40% of dose-escalation patients had received checkpoint inhibitors. Partial responses occurred in three dose-escalation patients, of whom one had hepatocellular carcinoma and two had cutaneous melanoma. Peripheral TCRbeta sequencing was intended to test whether TCR sequence diversity was altered and clonal T-cell expansion was caused by ivuxolimab. The monotherapy dose-escalation portion (N ≈ 50 patients) of the phase I ivuxolimab trial is reported in the paper. Points the paper makes about the study in general: On average, CD8+ T cells showed more expanded clones than CD4+ T cells after ivuxolimab. At doses of 0.1 to 3.0 mg/kg, clonal expansion of both CD4+ and CD8+ blood T cells was observed from baseline to week 6. Antigen specificity was not determined for the clonally expanded peripheral T cells. Partial responders in the 0.1-3.0 mg/kg groups had among the lowest normalized peripheral clonal expansion, especially among CD8+ T cells. Low levels of normalized T-cell clonal expansion were also shown by some nonresponding patients.

The trial excluded patients who had a history of autoimmune disease or were on systemic immunosuppression. Peripheral blood for TCR sequencing was collected from all dose cohorts at baseline, on cycle 4 day 1, and on cycle 7 day 1. The samples were taken from a phase I, first-in-human, multicenter, open-label dose-escalation trial of ivuxolimab. Adults with locally advanced or metastatic melanoma, renal cell, hepatocellular, or head and neck squamous cell carcinoma were enrolled in the trial. Before TCR sequencing, CD4+ T cells and CD8+ T cells were sorted from peripheral blood as separate populations. Looking up the germline V gene yields CDR1 ENHRY and CDR2 SYGVKD. The CDR3 numbers 14 residues from cysteine through phenylalanine. Of the read, only the CDR3 DNA is kept; its 42 bases are in frame from base 1. The junction shows trimming of 7 bases on V and 2 bases on J, and the gene matches do not reach 5 bases of it.

To sequence the TCRbeta CDR3 region, genomic DNA was isolated from the sorted cells. TCRbeta CDR3 regions were sequenced using the immunoSEQ Assay. TCRdb took this table from immuneACCESS and kept in-frame rearrangements with V and J called. Such tables lack part of the clones; where checked against another copy, unresolved V genes explain under half of the gap, and the rest is unexplained. The table for this sample lists around 60,000 clones; 87% of them were counted only once. The top ten constitute under 20% of the sample. This clone was counted a single time. There is no known antigen for this receptor. There are no base qualities to consult, and no much larger clone falls within one base.

The sequence joins TRBV10-3 to TRBJ2-3, with 8 middle bases fitting TRBD2. This TCR came from an adult with an advanced solid tumor such as melanoma, head and neck, liver or kidney cancer. This specimen consisted of CD4+ or CD8+ T cells sorted from blood, obtained in a trial of the OX40 agonist ivuxolimab. DNA sequence: TGTGCCATCAATGCGGGAGGTACCACAGATACGCAGTATTTT. It encodes CAINAGGTTDTQYF.